This TCR beta chain was identified during a study of blood T cell repertoires in COVID-19. About the study: Researchers got acute and convalescent COVID-19 samples from the United States, Italy and Spain. In each case, the material was cDNA or gDNA derived from T cells, B-cell-depleted T cells, or PBMCs.

As processed by the authors: Estimation of nucleated cell counts relied on the amplification of reference gene primers. Clones were read by immunoSEQ multiplex PCR, and TCRdb kept only the in-frame ones, dropping some. The V and J calls and clone size were taken over from that table, and D and trimming were inferred from the DNA. Altogether approximately 200,000 clones are present, about 83% being singletons, with the ten largest covering approximately 6.2%. CDR1 and CDR2 from the germline V gene are KGHSH and LQKENI. The V and J ends lost 2 bases and 5 bases respectively, with 12 bases between them. The CDR3 is made up of 14 amino acids.

The receptor's source is a man between 60 and 75 years old who had recovered from COVID-19. Material: peripheral blood. The V gene is TRBV18, the J gene TRBJ1-1; D uncertain. The CDR3: CASSPSLSGTEAFF. The CDR3 bases are TGTGCCAGCTCACCATCTCTAAGCGGAACTGAAGCTTTCTTT.